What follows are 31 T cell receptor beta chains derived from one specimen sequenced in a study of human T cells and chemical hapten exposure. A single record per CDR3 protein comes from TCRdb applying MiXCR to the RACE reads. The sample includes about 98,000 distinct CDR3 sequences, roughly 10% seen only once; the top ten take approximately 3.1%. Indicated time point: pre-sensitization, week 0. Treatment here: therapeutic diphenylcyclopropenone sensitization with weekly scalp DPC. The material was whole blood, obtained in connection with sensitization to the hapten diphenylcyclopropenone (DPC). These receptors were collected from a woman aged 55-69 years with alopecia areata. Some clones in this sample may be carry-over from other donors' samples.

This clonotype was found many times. The CDR3 loop reads CASSLTGNANTGELFF. The CDR3 bases are TGTGCCAGCAGTTTGACAGGGAACGCGAACACCGGGGAGCTGTTTTTT. The rearrangement joins TRBV12-3 or TRBV12-4 to TRBJ2-2; 7 nucleotides match TRBD1. This CDR3 region has 16 residues. Trimming at V came to 3 bases and at J to 0 bases, leaving 4 bases not matched to a gene.

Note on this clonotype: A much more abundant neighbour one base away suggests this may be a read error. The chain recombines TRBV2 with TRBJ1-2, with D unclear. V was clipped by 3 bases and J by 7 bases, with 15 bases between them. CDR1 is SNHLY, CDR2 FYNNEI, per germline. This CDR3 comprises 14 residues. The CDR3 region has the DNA TGTGCCAGCAGTGAGTATCGCGTTGACTGTGGCTACACCTTC. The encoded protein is CASSEYRVDCGYTF.

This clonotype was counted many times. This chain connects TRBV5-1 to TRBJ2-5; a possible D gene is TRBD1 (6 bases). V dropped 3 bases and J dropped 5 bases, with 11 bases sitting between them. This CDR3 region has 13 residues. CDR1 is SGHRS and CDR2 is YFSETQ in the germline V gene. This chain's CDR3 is CASSYHRDETQYF. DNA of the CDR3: TGCGCCAGCAGCTATCACAGGGATGAGACCCAGTACTTC.

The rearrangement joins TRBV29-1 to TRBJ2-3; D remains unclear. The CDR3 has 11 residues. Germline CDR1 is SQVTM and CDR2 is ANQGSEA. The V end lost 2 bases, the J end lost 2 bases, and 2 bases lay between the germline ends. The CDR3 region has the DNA TGCAGCGTTGAATTCACAGATACGCAGTATTTT. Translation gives CSVEFTDTQYF.

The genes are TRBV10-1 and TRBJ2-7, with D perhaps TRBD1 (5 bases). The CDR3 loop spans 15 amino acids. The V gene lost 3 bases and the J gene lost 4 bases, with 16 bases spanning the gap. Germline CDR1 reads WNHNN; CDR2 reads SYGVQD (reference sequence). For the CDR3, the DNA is TGCGCCAGCAGTGAAGGTGCTAGGGGATTATACGAGCAGTACTTC. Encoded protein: CASSEGARGLYEQYF.

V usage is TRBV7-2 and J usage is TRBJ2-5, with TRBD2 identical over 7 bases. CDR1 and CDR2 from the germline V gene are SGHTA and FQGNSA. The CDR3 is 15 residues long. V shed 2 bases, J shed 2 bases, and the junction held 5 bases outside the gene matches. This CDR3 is CASSLWAGEQETQYF. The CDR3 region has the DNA TGTGCCAGCAGCTTATGGGCGGGGGAACAAGAGACCCAGTACTTC.

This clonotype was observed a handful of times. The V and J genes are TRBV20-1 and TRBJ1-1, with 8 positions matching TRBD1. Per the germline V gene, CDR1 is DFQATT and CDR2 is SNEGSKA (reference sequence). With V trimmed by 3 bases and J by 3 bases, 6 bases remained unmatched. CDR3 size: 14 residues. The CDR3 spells CSASQGAKDTEAFF. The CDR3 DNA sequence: TGCAGTGCTAGCCAGGGGGCTAAGGACACTGAAGCTTTCTTT.

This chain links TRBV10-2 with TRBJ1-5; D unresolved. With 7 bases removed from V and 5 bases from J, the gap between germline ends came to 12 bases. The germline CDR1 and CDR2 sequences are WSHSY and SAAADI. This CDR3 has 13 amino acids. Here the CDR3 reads CASKAGIDQPQHF. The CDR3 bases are TGCGCCAGCAAGGCCGGAATAGATCAGCCCCAGCATTTT.

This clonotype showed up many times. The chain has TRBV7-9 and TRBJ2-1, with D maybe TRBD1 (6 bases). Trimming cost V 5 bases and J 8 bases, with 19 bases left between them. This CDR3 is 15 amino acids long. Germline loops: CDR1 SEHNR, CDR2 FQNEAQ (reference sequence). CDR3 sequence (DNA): TGTGCCAGCAGCATGTTCGACAGGAGTACTTATGAGCAGTTCTTC. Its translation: CASSMFDRSTYEQFF.

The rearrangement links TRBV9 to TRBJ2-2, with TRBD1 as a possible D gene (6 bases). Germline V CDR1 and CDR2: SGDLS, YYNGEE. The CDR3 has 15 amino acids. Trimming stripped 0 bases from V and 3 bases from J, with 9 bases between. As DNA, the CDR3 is TGTGCCAGCAGCGTAGTGGCAGGGGACACCGGGGAGCTGTTTTTT. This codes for CASSVVAGDTGELFF. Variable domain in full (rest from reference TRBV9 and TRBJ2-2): DSGVTQTPKHLITATGQRVTLRCSPRSGDLSVYWYQQSLDQGLQFLIQYYNGEERAKGNILERFSAQQFPDLHSELNLSSLELGDSALYFCASSVVAGDTGELFFGEGSRLTVL.

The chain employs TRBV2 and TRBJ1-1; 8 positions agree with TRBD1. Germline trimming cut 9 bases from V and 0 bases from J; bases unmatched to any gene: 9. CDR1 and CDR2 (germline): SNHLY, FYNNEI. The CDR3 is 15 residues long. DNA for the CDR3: TGTGCCAGTAATATACGACAGGGGTTGAACACTGAAGCTTTCTTT. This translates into CASNIRQGLNTEAFF.

CDR3 residues: CASSIQGLIYSPLHF. The CDR3 DNA is TGTGCCAGCAGTATCCAAGGCCTAATCTATTCACCCCTCCACTTT. This chain links TRBV27 with TRBJ1-6; D gene unclear. CDR1 is MNHEY and CDR2 is SMNVEV in the germline V gene (reference sequence). Trimming left V 5 bases short and J 8 bases short, with 16 bases between. The length of the CDR3 is 15 residues.

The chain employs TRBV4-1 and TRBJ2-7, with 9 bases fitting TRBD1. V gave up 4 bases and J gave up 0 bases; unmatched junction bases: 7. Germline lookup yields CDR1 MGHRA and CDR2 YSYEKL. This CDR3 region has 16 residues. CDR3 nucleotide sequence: TGCGCCAGCAGCCCCAGAGAGGGACAGGGCTCCTACGAGCAGTACTTC. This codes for CASSPREGQGSYEQYF.

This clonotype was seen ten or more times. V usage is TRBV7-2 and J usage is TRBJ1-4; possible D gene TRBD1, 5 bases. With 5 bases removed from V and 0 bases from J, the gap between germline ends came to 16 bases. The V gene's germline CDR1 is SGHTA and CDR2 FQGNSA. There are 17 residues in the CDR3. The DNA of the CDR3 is TGTGCCAGCAGCCTAGGGCTTAGGGGATCAACTAATGAAAAACTGTTTTTT. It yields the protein CASSLGLRGSTNEKLFF. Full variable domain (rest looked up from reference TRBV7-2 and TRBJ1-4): GAGVSQSPSNKVTEKGKDVELRCDPISGHTALYWYRQSLGQGLEFLIYFQGNSAPDKSGLPSDRFSAERTGGSVSTLTIQRTQQEDSAVYLCASSLGLRGSTNEKLFFGSGTQLSVL.

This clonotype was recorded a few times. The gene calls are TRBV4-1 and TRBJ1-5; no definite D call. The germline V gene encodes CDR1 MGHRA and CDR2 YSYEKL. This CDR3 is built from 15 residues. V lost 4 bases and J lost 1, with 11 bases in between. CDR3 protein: CASSPSQISNQPQHF. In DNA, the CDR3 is TGCGCCAGCAGCCCTTCGCAGATCAGCAATCAGCCCCAGCATTTT.

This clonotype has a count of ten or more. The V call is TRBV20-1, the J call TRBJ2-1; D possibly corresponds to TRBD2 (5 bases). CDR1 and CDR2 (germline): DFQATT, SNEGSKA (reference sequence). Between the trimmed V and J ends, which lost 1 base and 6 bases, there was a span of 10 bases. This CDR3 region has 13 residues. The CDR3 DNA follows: TGCAGTGCTAGAGCGGGGAACGTCAATGAGCAGTTCTTC. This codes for CSARAGNVNEQFF.

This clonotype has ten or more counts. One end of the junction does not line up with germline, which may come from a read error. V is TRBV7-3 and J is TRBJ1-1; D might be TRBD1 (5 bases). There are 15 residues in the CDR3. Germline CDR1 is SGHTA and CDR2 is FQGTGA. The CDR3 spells CASSLSGTVGTEAFF. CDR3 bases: TGTGCCAGCAGTTTAAGTGGGACGGTGGGGACTGAAGCTTTCTTT.

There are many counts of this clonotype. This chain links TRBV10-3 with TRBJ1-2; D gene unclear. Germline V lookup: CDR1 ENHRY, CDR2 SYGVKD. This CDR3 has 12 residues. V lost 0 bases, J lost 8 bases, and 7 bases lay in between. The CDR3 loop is CAISESPIGYTF. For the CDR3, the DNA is TGTGCCATCAGTGAGTCCCCCATAGGCTACACCTTC.

The CDR3 region is CAIRPDYSGNTIYF. The DNA of the CDR3 is TGTGCCATCCGCCCGGATTACTCTGGAAACACCATATATTTT. The chain joins TRBV10-3 to TRBJ1-3; D gene ambiguous. Germline values: CDR1 ENHRY, CDR2 SYGVKD. V was pared by 8 bases and J by 0 bases, with 11 bases between. The CDR3 sequence is 14 residues long.

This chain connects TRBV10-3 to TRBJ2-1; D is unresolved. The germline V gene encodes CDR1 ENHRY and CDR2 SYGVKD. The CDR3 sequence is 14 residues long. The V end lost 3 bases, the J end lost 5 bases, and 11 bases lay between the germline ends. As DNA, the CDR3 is TGTGCCATCAGTGAAGGGATACCTGACAATGAGCAGTTCTTC. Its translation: CAISEGIPDNEQFF.

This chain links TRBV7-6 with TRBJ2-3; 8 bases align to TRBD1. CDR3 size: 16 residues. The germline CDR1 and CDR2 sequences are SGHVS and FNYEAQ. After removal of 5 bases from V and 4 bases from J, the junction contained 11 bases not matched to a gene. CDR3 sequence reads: CASSTSLRGRSDTQYF. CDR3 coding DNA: TGTGCCAGCAGCACGTCCCTCAGGGGGCGGTCAGATACGCAGTATTTT.

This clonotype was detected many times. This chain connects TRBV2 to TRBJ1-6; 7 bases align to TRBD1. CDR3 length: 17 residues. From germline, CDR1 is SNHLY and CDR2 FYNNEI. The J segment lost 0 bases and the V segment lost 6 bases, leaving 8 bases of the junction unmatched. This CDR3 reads CASRRGTASSYNSPLHF. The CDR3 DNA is TGTGCCAGCAGGAGAGGGACAGCGAGCTCCTATAATTCACCCCTCCACTTT.

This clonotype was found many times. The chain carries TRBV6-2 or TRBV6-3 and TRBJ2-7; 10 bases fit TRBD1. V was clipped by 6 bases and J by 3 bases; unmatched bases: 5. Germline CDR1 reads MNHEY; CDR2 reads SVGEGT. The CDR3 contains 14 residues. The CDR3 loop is CASRVGTGDYEQYF. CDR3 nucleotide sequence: TGTGCCAGCAGAGTCGGGACAGGGGACTACGAGCAGTACTTC.

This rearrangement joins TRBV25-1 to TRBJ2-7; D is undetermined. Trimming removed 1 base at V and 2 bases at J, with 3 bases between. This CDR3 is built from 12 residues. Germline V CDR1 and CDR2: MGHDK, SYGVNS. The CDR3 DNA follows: TGTGCCAGCAGTGAATCCCCCTACGAGCAGTACTTC. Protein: CASSESPYEQYF.

CDR3 amino acids: CASSLSGGDGNTIYF. The DNA of the CDR3 is TGCGCCAGCAGCTTGTCGGGAGGTGATGGAAACACCATATATTTT. This chain links TRBV5-1 with TRBJ1-3; D unresolved. There are 15 residues in the CDR3. Deletions cut 1 base from V and 3 bases from J, with 11 bases between. Per germline, CDR1 SGHRS and CDR2 YFSETQ.

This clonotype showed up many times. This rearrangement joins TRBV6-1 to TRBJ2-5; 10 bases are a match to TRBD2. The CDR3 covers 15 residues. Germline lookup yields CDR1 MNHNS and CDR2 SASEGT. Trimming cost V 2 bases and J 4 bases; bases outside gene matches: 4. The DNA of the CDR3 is TGTGCCAGCAGTGAACTAGCGGGGGACGTAGAGACCCAGTACTTC. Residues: CASSELAGDVETQYF.

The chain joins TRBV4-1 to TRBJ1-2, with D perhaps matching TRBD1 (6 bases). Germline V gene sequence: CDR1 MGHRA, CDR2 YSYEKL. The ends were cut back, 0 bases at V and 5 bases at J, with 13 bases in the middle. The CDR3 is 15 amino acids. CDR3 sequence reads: CASSQDPAGTYGYTF. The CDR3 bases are TGCGCCAGCAGCCAAGATCCGGCAGGGACATATGGCTACACCTTC.

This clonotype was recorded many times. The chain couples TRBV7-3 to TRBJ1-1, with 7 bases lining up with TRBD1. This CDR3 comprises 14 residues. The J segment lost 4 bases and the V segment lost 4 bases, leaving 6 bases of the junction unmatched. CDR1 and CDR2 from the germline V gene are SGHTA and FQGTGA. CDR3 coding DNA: TGTGCCAGCAGCTCCAACAGGGGTAGCACTGAAGCTTTCTTT. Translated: CASSSNRGSTEAFF.

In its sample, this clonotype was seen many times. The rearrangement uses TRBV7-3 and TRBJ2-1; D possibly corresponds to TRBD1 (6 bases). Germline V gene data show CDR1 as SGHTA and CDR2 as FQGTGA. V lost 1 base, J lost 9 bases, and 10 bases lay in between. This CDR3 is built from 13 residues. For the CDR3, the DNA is TGTGCCAGCAGCTTAAACAGGGACACTGAGCAGTTCTTC. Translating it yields CASSLNRDTEQFF.

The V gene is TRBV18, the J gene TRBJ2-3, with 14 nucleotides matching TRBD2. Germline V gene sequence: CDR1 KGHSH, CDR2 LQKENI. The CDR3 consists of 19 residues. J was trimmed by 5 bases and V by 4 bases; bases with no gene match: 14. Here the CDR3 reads CASSLPRIGLAGGRDTQYF. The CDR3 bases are TGTGCCAGCTCACTACCGCGAATCGGACTAGCGGGGGGCCGAGATACGCAGTATTTT.

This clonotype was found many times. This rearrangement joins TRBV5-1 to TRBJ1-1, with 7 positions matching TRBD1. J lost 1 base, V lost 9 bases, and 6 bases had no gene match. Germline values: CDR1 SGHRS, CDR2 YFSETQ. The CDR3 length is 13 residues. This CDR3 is CATRRQGNTEAFF. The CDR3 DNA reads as TGCGCCACCCGAAGACAGGGGAACACTGAAGCTTTCTTT.